The source of this T cell receptor beta chain is a study of OX40 agonist ivuxolimab in advanced cancers. Study-wide background: Dosing consisted of intravenous ivuxolimab at 0.01 to 10 mg/kg every 2 weeks. Prior anti-PD-1, anti-PD-L1 or anti-CTLA-4 therapy did not bar entry, and roughly 40% had some. Findings and limits, study-wide: Also showing low normalized T-cell clonal expansion were some of the nonresponders.

With baseline, cycle 4 day 1, and cycle 7 day 1 as timepoints, blood was sampled. Profiling relied on immunoSEQ multiplex PCR, and the TCRdb table lists in-frame clones only, not all of them. The sample has roughly 68,000 clones; roughly 88% are singletons. Details on this clone: Its antigen is unidentified.

The source was CD4+ or CD8+ T cells sorted from blood, collected in a trial of the OX40 agonist ivuxolimab. The clonotype was recovered from an adult with an advanced solid tumor such as melanoma, head and neck, liver or kidney cancer.

The CDR3 nucleotides are TGTGCCAGTGAAAGAGGACCCATGAACACTGAAGCTTTCTTT. Translation gives CASERGPMNTEAFF. The genes are TRBV28 and TRBJ1-1, with D unresolved. V was trimmed by 9 bases and J by 0 bases, leaving 14 bases between them. CDR1 MDHEN and CDR2 SYDVKM come from the germline V gene. This CDR3 is 14 amino acids long. The complete variable domain, with remaining parts taken from reference TRBV28 and TRBJ1-1, reads DVKVTQSSRYLVKRTGEKVFLECVQDMDHENMFWYRQDPGLGLRLIYFSYDVKMKEKGDIPEGYSVSREKKERFSLILESASTNQTSMYLCASERGPMNTEAFFGQGTRLTVV.